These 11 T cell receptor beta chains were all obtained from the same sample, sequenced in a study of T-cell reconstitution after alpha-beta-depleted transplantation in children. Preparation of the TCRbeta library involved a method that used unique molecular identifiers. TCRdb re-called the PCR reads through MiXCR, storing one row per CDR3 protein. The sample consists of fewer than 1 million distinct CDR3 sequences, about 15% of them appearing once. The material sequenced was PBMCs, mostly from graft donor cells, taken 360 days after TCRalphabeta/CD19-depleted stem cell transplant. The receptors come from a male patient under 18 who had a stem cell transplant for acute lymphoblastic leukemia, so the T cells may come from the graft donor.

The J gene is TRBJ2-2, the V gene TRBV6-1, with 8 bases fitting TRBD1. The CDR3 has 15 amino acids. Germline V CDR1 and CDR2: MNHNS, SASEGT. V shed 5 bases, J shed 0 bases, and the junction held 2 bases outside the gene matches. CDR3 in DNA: TGTGCCAGCAGTCGACAGGGGACGAACACCGGGGAGCTGTTTTTT. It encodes CASSRQGTNTGELFF.

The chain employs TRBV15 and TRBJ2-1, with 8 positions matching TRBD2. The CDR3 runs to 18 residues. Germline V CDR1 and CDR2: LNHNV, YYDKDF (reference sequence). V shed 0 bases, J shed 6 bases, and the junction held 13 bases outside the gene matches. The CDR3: CATSRERSLREGSNEQFF. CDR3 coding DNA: TGTGCCACCAGCAGAGAGAGGAGTCTACGGGAGGGAAGCAATGAGCAGTTCTTC.

The CDR3 nucleotides are TGTGCCAGCAGCGTAGCTCTCGGTGAGCAGTTCTTC. As protein: CASSVALGEQFF. V and J are TRBV9 and TRBJ2-1; D call uncertain. Per germline, CDR1 SGDLS and CDR2 YYNGEE. Trimming took off 0 bases at V and 9 bases at J, with 7 bases between the two ends. The CDR3 runs to 12 residues.

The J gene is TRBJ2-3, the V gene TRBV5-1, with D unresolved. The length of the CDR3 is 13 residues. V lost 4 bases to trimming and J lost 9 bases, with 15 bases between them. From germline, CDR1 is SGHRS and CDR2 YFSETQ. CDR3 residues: CASSIYPGPTQYF. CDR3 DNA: TGCGCCAGCAGCATCTACCCGGGCCCCACGCAGTATTTT. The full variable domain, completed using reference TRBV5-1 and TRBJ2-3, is KAGVTQTPRYLIKTRGQQVTLSCSPISGHRSVSWYQQTPGQGLQFLFEYFSETQRNKGNFPGRFSGRQFSNSRSEMNVSTLELGDSALYLCASSIYPGPTQYFGPGTRLTVL.

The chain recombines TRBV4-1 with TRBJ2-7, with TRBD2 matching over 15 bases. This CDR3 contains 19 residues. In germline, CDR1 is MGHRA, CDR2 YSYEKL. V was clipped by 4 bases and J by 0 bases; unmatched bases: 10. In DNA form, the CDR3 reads TGCGCCAGCAGCCTGGGCCGGACTAGCGGGAGGGCCAGCTCCTACGAGCAGTACTTC. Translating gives CASSLGRTSGRASSYEQYF.

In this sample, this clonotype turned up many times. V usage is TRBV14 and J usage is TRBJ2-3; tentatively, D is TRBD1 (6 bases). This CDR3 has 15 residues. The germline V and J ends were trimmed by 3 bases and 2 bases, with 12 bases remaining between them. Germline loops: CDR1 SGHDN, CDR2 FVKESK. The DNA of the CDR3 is TGTGCCAGCAGCCACGACAGGTTTGCCACAGATACGCAGTATTTT. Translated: CASSHDRFATDTQYF.

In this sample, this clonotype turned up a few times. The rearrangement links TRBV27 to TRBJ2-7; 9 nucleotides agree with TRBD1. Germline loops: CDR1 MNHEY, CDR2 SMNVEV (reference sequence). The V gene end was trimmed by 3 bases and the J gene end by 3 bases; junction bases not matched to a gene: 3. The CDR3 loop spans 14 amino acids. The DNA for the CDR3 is TGTGCCAGCAGTTTCTCGACAGGGGGCTACGAGCAGTACTTC. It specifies CASSFSTGGYEQYF.

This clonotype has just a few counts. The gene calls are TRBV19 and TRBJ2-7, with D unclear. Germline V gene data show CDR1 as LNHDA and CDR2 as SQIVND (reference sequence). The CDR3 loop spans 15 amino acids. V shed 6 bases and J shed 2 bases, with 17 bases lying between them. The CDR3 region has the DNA TGTGCCAGTAGACGAGCCCCAATCCAGGCCTACGAGCAGTACTTC. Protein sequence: CASRRAPIQAYEQYF.

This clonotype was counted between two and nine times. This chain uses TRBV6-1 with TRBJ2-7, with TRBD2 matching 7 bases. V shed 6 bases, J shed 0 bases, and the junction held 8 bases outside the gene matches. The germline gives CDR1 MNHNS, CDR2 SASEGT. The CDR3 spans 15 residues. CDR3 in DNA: TGTGCCAGCAGGACGGGGCGGGAGATCTCCTACGAGCAGTACTTC. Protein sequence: CASRTGREISYEQYF.

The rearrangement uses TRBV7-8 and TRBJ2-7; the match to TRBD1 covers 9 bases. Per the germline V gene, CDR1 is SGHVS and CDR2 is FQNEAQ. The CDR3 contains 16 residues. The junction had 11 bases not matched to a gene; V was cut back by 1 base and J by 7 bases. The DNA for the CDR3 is TGTGCCAGCAGCTTAGGGCTGGGACAGGGACCCATAGAGCAGTACTTC. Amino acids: CASSLGLGQGPIEQYF.

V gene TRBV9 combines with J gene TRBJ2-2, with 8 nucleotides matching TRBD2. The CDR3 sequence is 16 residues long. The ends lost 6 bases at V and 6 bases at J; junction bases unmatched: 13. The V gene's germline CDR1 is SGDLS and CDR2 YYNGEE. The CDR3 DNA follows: TGTGCCAGCAAGCCGGGACTAGGGAGCTACGCCGGGGAGCTGTTTTTT. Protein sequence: CASKPGLGSYAGELFF.